This T cell receptor (beta chain) emerged from a study of blood T cell repertoires in COVID-19. V was clipped by 3 bases and J by 6 bases, with 17 bases between them. The V gene's germline CDR1 is SQVTM and CDR2 ANQGSEA. There are 14 residues in the CDR3. Per the original methods: Estimation of nucleated cell counts was performed using reference gene primer amplification. Produced via immunoSEQ multiplex PCR; TCRdb's table is partial and in-frame only. Clone size and V and J calls were adopted from that table, with D and trimming inferred from the DNA. The data contain under 150,000 clones, approximately 86% of them singletons. This clone came up a few times.

This clonotype originated in a woman aged 50 to 60 who had recovered from COVID-19. V usage is TRBV29-1 and J usage is TRBJ1-1; maybe TRBD1 (6 bases). Material: PBMCs or T cells enriched from blood (not recorded which). This CDR3 reads CSVDAGVHSAEAFF. In DNA, the CDR3 is TGCAGCGTTGATGCAGGGGTCCATTCGGCTGAAGCTTTCTTT.